The 20 T cell receptor beta chains reported below all come from one sample, sequenced in a study of blood T cell repertoires in COVID-19. The protocol was immunoSEQ multiplex PCR, while the TCRdb copy is restricted to in-frame clones and leaves out a portion. The table has 120,000 to 150,000 clones, roughly 84% seen once. Sequenced sample: PBMCs or T cells enriched from blood (not recorded which). Receptor source: a woman in her forties or fifties who had been exposed to COVID-19.

The V call is TRBV5-4, the J call TRBJ1-2; D is possibly TRBD1 (6 bases). Germline V CDR1 and CDR2: SGHNT, YYREEE (reference sequence). V was shortened by 0 bases and J by 1 base, with 7 bases between the two germline ends. The CDR3 consists of 14 residues. The CDR3 here is CASSLAGVNYGYTF. CDR3 DNA: TGTGCCAGCAGCTTGGCAGGGGTTAACTATGGCTACACCTTC.

The rearrangement links TRBV5-1 to TRBJ1-1, with D perhaps TRBD1 (5 bases). This CDR3 is 14 amino acids long. Trimming shortened V by 3 bases and J by 5 bases, and 14 bases separated the two germline ends. Germline CDR1 reads SGHRS; CDR2 reads YFSETQ. The CDR3 sequence: CASSSSGRGTEAFF. In nucleotides, the CDR3 is TGCGCCAGCAGCTCCTCCGGGAGGGGAACTGAAGCTTTCTTT.

The J gene is TRBJ1-2, the V gene TRBV28; TRBD1 might be the D (5 bases). Trimming stripped 7 bases from V and 2 bases from J, with 8 bases between. There are 12 residues in the CDR3. The germline V gene has CDR1 MDHEN and CDR2 SYDVKM. DNA for the CDR3: TGTGCCAGCACCAGGGAAAACTATGGCTACACCTTC. It encodes CASTRENYGYTF.

This clone was observed once. This chain uses TRBV9 with TRBJ2-1; D is perhaps TRBD2 (6 bases). Deletions cut 4 bases from V and 0 bases from J, with 14 bases between. CDR1 is SGDLS, CDR2 YYNGEE, per germline. The CDR3 length is 16 residues. The CDR3 protein is CASSPRGSVSYNEQFF. DNA for the CDR3: TGTGCCAGCAGCCCCCGGGGGTCGGTCTCCTACAATGAGCAGTTCTTC.

Many counts were recorded for this clone. The genes are TRBV9 and TRBJ1-1; 12 bases are shared with TRBD1. Germline CDR1 SGDLS, CDR2 YYNGEE. The CDR3 contains 16 residues. J lost 2 bases, V lost 3 bases, and 5 bases had no gene match. The DNA for the CDR3 is TGTGCCAGCAGCGCTTCCGGGACAGGGGGCAACACTGAAGCTTTCTTT. It translates to CASSASGTGGNTEAFF.

The J gene is TRBJ2-1, the V gene TRBV24-1; tentative D call: TRBD1 (6 bases). CDR1 and CDR2 (germline): KGHDR, SFDVKD. The V and J ends lost 4 bases and 6 bases respectively, with 12 bases between them. The CDR3 extends over 14 amino acids. The DNA of the CDR3 is TGTGCCACCAGTGACCACGGACAGTCCAATGAGCAGTTCTTC. Its translation is CATSDHGQSNEQFF.

This clone has just a few counts. The chain combines TRBV24-1 with TRBJ1-1; perhaps TRBD1 as D (5 bases). CDR1 and CDR2 from the germline V gene are KGHDR and SFDVKD. Trimming left V 0 bases short and J 7 bases short, with 5 bases between. This CDR3 region has 12 residues. The CDR3: CATSDLRGEAFF. The CDR3 nucleotides read TGTGCCACCAGTGATTTGAGGGGTGAAGCTTTCTTT.

The gene calls are TRBV19 and TRBJ2-3; 8 bases align to TRBD1. Germline V gene sequence: CDR1 LNHDA, CDR2 SQIVND (reference sequence). The junction had 8 bases not matched to a gene; V was cut back by 0 bases and J by 3 bases. This CDR3 contains 17 residues. In DNA form, the CDR3 reads TGTGCCAGTAGTATAGATGGAGGACAGGGCTGGACAGATACGCAGTATTTT. Amino acid sequence: CASSIDGGQGWTDTQYF.

V is TRBV18 and J is TRBJ2-7; tentative D call: TRBD1 (6 bases). The CDR3 consists of 14 residues. V lost 1 base to trimming and J lost 6 bases, with 13 bases between them. Germline loops: CDR1 KGHSH, CDR2 LQKENI. The CDR3 loop reads CASSPQVQGREQYF. The CDR3 DNA is TGTGCCAGCTCACCACAAGTACAGGGACGCGAGCAGTACTTC.

This clone was detected once. The chain links TRBV3-1 (or the pseudogene TRBV3-2) to TRBJ2-4, with 8 bases aligning to TRBD1. V was pared by 1 base and J by 7 bases, with 0 bases of the junction left unmatched. The CDR3 contains 13 residues. Germline V gives CDR1 LGHDT, CDR2 YNNKEL (reference sequence). The CDR3 here is CASSQGTGNIQYF. In DNA form, the CDR3 reads TGTGCCAGCAGCCAAGGGACAGGGAACATTCAGTACTTC.

The chain employs TRBV5-4 and TRBJ2-5; a possible D gene is TRBD1 (6 bases). This CDR3 spans 15 amino acids. With 3 bases removed from V and 5 bases from J, the gap between germline ends came to 17 bases. Per the germline V gene, CDR1 is SGHNT and CDR2 is YYREEE (reference sequence). This CDR3 is CASSWGRGPAETQYF. The CDR3 DNA reads TGTGCCAGCAGCTGGGGCAGGGGCCCGGCGGAGACCCAGTACTTC.

This clone came up once. The chain combines TRBV29-1 with TRBJ2-2; tentative D call: TRBD2 (5 bases). The germline V gene has CDR1 SQVTM and CDR2 ANQGSEA. The CDR3 runs to 14 residues. The germline V and J ends were trimmed by 6 bases and 0 bases, with 11 bases remaining between them. The CDR3 nucleotides read TGCAGCGTAGGACTCCCCTCGAACACCGGGGAGCTGTTTTTT. Protein product: CSVGLPSNTGELFF.

The chain is built from TRBV7-2 and TRBJ2-7; 8 bases match TRBD2. The V segment lost 3 bases and the J segment 2 bases; nucleotides outside the gene matches: 6. The CDR3 runs to 15 residues. CDR1 and CDR2 (germline): SGHTA, FQGNSA. The CDR3 reads CASSFDSGSPYEQYF. The CDR3, as DNA: TGTGCCAGCAGCTTCGACAGCGGGAGTCCCTACGAGCAGTACTTC.

The genes are TRBV7-9 and TRBJ1-2; 7 nucleotides line up with TRBD1. The CDR3 has 15 residues. The germline V gene has CDR1 SEHNR and CDR2 FQNEAQ (reference sequence). The V gene end was trimmed by 0 bases and the J gene end by 0 bases; junction bases not matched to a gene: 1. The CDR3 here is CASSLADRTNYGYTF. CDR3 nucleotides: TGTGCCAGCAGCTTAGCGGACAGGACTAACTATGGCTACACCTTC.

This clone was seen only once. The chain has TRBV29-1 and TRBJ1-3; 7 bases line up with TRBD1. CDR1 is SQVTM and CDR2 is ANQGSEA in the germline V gene. V was clipped by 4 bases and J by 3 bases; unmatched bases: 6. The CDR3 totals 14 residues. The CDR3 here is CSVALGQIGNTIYF. The CDR3 DNA follows: TGCAGCGTTGCCCTGGGACAGATTGGAAACACCATATATTTT.

The chain joins TRBV30 to TRBJ1-5, with a weak D call TRBD1 (5 bases). CDR1 GTSNPN and CDR2 SVGIG come from the germline V gene (reference sequence). Trimming left V 3 bases short and J 2 bases short, with 11 bases between. The CDR3 runs 14 residues. For the CDR3, the DNA is TGTGCCTGGAGCCCAGGGTTGGGCAATCAGCCCCAGCATTTT. Translation gives CAWSPGLGNQPQHF.

The V call is TRBV6-5, the J call TRBJ1-6; D not resolved. This CDR3 spans 12 amino acids. Trimming cost V 2 bases and J 9 bases, with 5 bases left between them. Germline V lookup: CDR1 MNHEY, CDR2 SVGAGI. The CDR3 nucleotides read TGTGCCAGCAGTTACCCCCGTTCACCCCTCCACTTT. Translating gives CASSYPRSPLHF.

This chain joins TRBV28 and TRBJ2-3, with D possibly matching TRBD1 (5 bases). The CDR3 contains 17 residues. CDR1 is MDHEN, CDR2 SYDVKM, per germline. V was shortened by 3 bases and J by 0 bases, with 16 bases between the two germline ends. Written as DNA, the CDR3 is TGTGCCAGCAGTTTGGGGCCTCTTTTAACTAGCACAGATACGCAGTATTTT. This encodes CASSLGPLLTSTDTQYF.

The rearrangement uses TRBV9 and TRBJ2-7; a possible D gene is TRBD2 (5 bases). This CDR3 region has 13 residues. Trimming left V 4 bases short and J 7 bases short, with 15 bases between. Germline V gene data show CDR1 as SGDLS and CDR2 as YYNGEE. The CDR3 DNA is TGTGCCAGCAGCCCTCCGACGGGGAAAGAGCAGTACTTC. This sequence encodes CASSPPTGKEQYF.

The chain is built from TRBV7-9 and TRBJ1-6; D is unclear. In germline, CDR1 is SEHNR, CDR2 FQNEAQ (reference sequence). The CDR3 length is 15 residues. The ends were cut back, 5 bases at V and 3 bases at J, with 11 bases in the middle. CDR3: CASSGSAGYNSPLHF. The CDR3 DNA is TGTGCCAGCAGCGGCAGTGCGGGCTATAATTCACCCCTCCACTTT.